Listed below are T cell receptor beta chains from one sample, sequenced in a study of neurological immune-mediated disorders. TCRdb passed the 5' RACE reads through MiXCR, listing each CDR3 protein once. The sample records about 22,000 distinct CDR3 sequences, about 10% being singletons. The sample consisted of PBMCs. The receptors were sampled from a woman aged 55-75 years with HTLV-1-associated myelopathy (HAM/TSP). Both conserved end residues are part of each CDR3. The D gene is left open where the match is weak. Rows may omit the clone size; those that give it use once, few, many or a size class.

size	V	D	J	DNA	CDR3
many	TRBV7-2	TRBD1	TRBJ1-6	TGTGCCAGCAGCCTCGCAGGGGGGGGAAATTCACCCCTCCACTTT	CASSLAGGGNSPLHF
many	TRBV20-1	-	TRBJ1-6	TGCAGTGTGACTTTCTCTGGAGGGAATTCACCCCTCCACTTT	CSVTFSGGNSPLHF
many	TRBV2	TRBD1	TRBJ1-6	TGTGCCAGCAGGATAACAGGGGAAGGATATAATTCACCCCTCCACTTT	CASRITGEGYNSPLHF
medium-sized	TRBV5-6	TRBD2	TRBJ2-7	TGTGCCAGCAGCCTGTGGGGAGGGTACTACGAGCAGTACTTC	CASSLWGGYYEQYF
many	TRBV5-1	-	TRBJ1-2	TGCGCCAGCACTATCCAGCCAGGGATTTGGAATGAGGGCTACACCTTC	CASTIQPGIWNEGYTF
many	TRBV9	-	TRBJ1-2	TGTGCCAGCAGCCAAATGCTACAGAGACCTAACTATGGCTACACCTTC	CASSQMLQRPNYGYTF
many	TRBV4-2	-	TRBJ2-6	TGTGCCAGCAGCCCGTTCTACGGAGGCACTGGGGCCAACGTCCTGACTTTC	CASSPFYGGTGANVLTF
many	TRBV20-1	TRBD2	TRBJ2-3	TGCAGTGCTAGAGAATCTACTAGCGGGGCAGATACGCAGTATTTT	CSARESTSGADTQYF
many	TRBV5-1	-	TRBJ1-2	TGCGCCAGCAGCGCACGGGTCAAAGAAGGCTACACCTTC	CASSARVKEGYTF
many	TRBV5-1	-	TRBJ2-5	TGCGCCAGCAGCTTGGCACTTGCGGGGAACGAGGGGACCCAGTACTTC	CASSLALAGNEGTQYF
many	TRBV3-1	TRBD2	TRBJ2-1	TGTGCCAGCAGCCAAGATGTGGTAGCGGGCTACAATGAGCAGTTCTTC	CASSQDVVAGYNEQFF
many	TRBV7-9	-	TRBJ2-1	TGTGCCAGCACCGACTGGGGGGAGACAGGGATAGCCTACAATGAGCAGTTCTTC	CASTDWGETGIAYNEQFF
many	TRBV18	-	TRBJ1-3	TGTGCCAGCTCACCTAATTACGTCGGCTCTGGAAACACCATATATTTT	CASSPNYVGSGNTIYF
many	TRBV6-1	TRBD1	TRBJ1-2	TGTGCCAGCAGTGAACAGGTTGGTGGACAGGGATATGGCTACACCTTC	CASSEQVGGQGYGYTF
-	TRBV12-3/TRBV12-4	-	TRBJ2-1	TGTGCCAGCAGTCCCACCGGACAACTGGCCTACAATGAGCAGTTCTTC	CASSPTGQLAYNEQFF
many	TRBV4-2	-	TRBJ1-2	TGTGCCAGCAGCCAAGATCTGGCAGGGCGAGCTATGGCTATTACCTTC	CASSQDLAGRAMAITF
many	TRBV5-1	TRBD2	TRBJ2-7	TGCGCCAGCAGCTTGGAGCTAGCGGGGGGGCTTTCCGAGCAGTACTTC	CASSLELAGGLSEQYF
many	TRBV7-9	-	TRBJ2-2	TGTGCCAGCAGCCCGCCGGGCGGGGACACCGGGGAGCTGTTTTTT	CASSPPGGDTGELFF
many	TRBV10-3	TRBD2	TRBJ2-5	TGTGCCATCAGTTCCGGGACTAGCGTCGAGACCCAGTACTTC	CAISSGTSVETQYF
many	TRBV18	TRBD1	TRBJ2-2	TGTGCCAGCTCTTCGGGACAGGGACAGACCGGGGAGCTGTTTTTT	CASSSGQGQTGELFF
many	TRBV11-2	TRBD2	TRBJ2-1	TGTGCCAGCAGCCCCGGGACTACATACAATGAGCAGTTCTTC	CASSPGTTYNEQFF
many	TRBV29-1	-	TRBJ1-1	TGCAGCGTCGCGACAGGGAACACTGAAGCTTTCTTT	CSVATGNTEAFF
many	TRBV20-1	-	TRBJ2-1	TGCAGTGCCCCCGGCGGGGGCCGCTTTGGGACCTACAATGAGCAGTTCTTC	CSAPGGGRFGTYNEQFF
medium-sized	TRBV29-1	TRBD1	TRBJ2-7	TGCAGCGAGTTAAACCATTCAGGACAGGGGATTGACGAGCAGTACTTC	CSELNHSGQGIDEQYF